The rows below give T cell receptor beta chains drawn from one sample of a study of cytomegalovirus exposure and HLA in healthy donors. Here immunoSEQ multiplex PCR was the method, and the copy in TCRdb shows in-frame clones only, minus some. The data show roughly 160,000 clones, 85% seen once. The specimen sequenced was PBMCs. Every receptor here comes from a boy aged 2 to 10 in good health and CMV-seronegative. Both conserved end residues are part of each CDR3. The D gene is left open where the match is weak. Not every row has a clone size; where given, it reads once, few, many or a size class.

CASSLGGGSSYEQYF	TGTGCCAGCAGCTTAGGTGGCGGAAGCTCCTACGAGCAGTACTTC	TRBV13	NA	TRBJ2-7	NA
CSVQDSVSSGANVLTF	TGCAGCGTCCAGGACAGCGTTAGCTCTGGGGCCAACGTCCTGACTTTC	TRBV29-1	NA	TRBJ2-6	NA
CASSSLAGVSGELFF	TGTGCCAGCAGTTCGCTAGCGGGAGTTTCCGGGGAGCTGTTTTTT	TRBV6-5	once	TRBJ2-2	TRBD2
CASTQDSYGYTF	TGTGCCAGCACCCAAGACAGCTATGGCTACACCTTC	TRBV6-1	NA	TRBJ1-2	NA
CASSLHRSLGAEQFF	TGTGCCAGCAGTCTCCACAGGAGTTTGGGCGCTGAGCAGTTCTTC	TRBV28	NA	TRBJ2-1	NA
CASSKSRDTEAFF	TGTGCCAGCAGTAAGAGCAGGGACACTGAAGCTTTCTTT	TRBV7-3	NA	TRBJ1-1	NA
CASSPRGIATNEKLFF	TGTGCCAGCTCACCAAGGGGGATTGCAACTAATGAAAAACTGTTTTTT	TRBV18	few	TRBJ1-4	NA
CASSLVGGMTDTQYF	TGTGCCAGCAGCTTGGTAGGGGGTATGACAGATACGCAGTATTTT	TRBV5-4	NA	TRBJ2-3	NA
CASSPETSTDTQYF	TGTGCCAGCAGCCCAGAGACTAGCACAGATACGCAGTATTTT	TRBV28	NA	TRBJ2-3	NA
CASSLYRGTDTQYF	TGTGCCAGCAGTTTATACAGAGGCACAGATACGCAGTATTTT	TRBV27	NA	TRBJ2-3	NA
CATSRRASGGGETQYF	TGTGCCACCAGCAGGAGGGCTAGCGGGGGTGGAGAGACCCAGTACTTC	TRBV15	NA	TRBJ2-5	TRBD2
CASSESGSIYGYTF	TGTGCCAGCAGTGAATCAGGTTCTATCTATGGCTACACCTTC	TRBV2	NA	TRBJ1-2	NA
CASSLVESTDTQYF	TGTGCCAGCAGCTTGGTGGAGAGCACAGATACGCAGTATTTT	TRBV5-4	NA	TRBJ2-3	NA
CASSQTGTGLYNSPLHF	TGCGCCAGCAGCCAAACCGGGACAGGGCTTTATAATTCACCCCTCCACTTT	TRBV4-1	once	TRBJ1-6	TRBD1
CASSGGGYQETQYF	TGTGCCAGCAGCGGCGGGGGGTACCAAGAGACCCAGTACTTC	TRBV5-4	NA	TRBJ2-5	TRBD2
CASSTTIPAGGISYEQYF	TGTGCCAGCAGTACTACAATCCCAGCGGGAGGCATCTCCTACGAGCAGTACTTC	TRBV28	NA	TRBJ2-7	TRBD2
CASLMTGLGNQPQHF	TGTGCCAGCCTTATGACAGGGTTGGGCAATCAGCCCCAGCATTTT	TRBV6-1	few	TRBJ1-5	TRBD1
CASSDEPTGELFF	TGTGCCAGCAGTGATGAGCCTACCGGGGAGCTGTTTTTT	TRBV2	NA	TRBJ2-2	NA
CASDDRGAGEKLFF	TGTGCCAGCGATGACAGGGGCGCGGGGGAAAAACTGTTTTTT	TRBV6-1	NA	TRBJ1-4	TRBD1
CASSEGQASNEKLFF	TGTGCCAGCAGTGAGGGACAGGCGAGTAATGAAAAACTGTTTTTT	TRBV6-1	NA	TRBJ1-4	TRBD1
CASSLTGENSPLHF	TGTGCCAGCAGCTTGACAGGCGAGAATTCACCCCTCCACTTT	TRBV11-2	NA	TRBJ1-6	NA
CASSPGGYYEQYF	TGTGCCAGCAGCCCGGGGGGCTACTACGAGCAGTACTTC	TRBV5-6	NA	TRBJ2-7	NA
CASSVATMGTGYNEQFF	TGTGCCAGCAGCGTAGCGACTATGGGGACAGGATACAATGAGCAGTTCTTC	TRBV9	NA	TRBJ2-1	TRBD1
CAWSVGAGYQETQYF	TGTGCCTGGAGTGTAGGGGCGGGGTACCAAGAGACCCAGTACTTC	TRBV30	NA	TRBJ2-5	NA
CASSSGGYYNEQFF	TGTGCCAGTAGCTCGGGGGGCTATTACAATGAGCAGTTCTTC	TRBV11-2	NA	TRBJ2-1	NA
CASSEGAGGSYEQYF	TGTGCCAGCAGTGAAGGGGCAGGGGGATCCTACGAGCAGTACTTC	TRBV6-1	NA	TRBJ2-7	TRBD1
CASGVGAVTGELFF	TGTGCCAGCGGAGTGGGGGCGGTCACCGGGGAGCTGTTTTTT	TRBV27	NA	TRBJ2-2	NA
CASSQDGILNEQFF	TGTGCCAGCAGCCAAGACGGGATCCTTAATGAGCAGTTCTTC	TRBV5-4	NA	TRBJ2-1	NA
CASSSVSDTQYF	TGTGCCAGCAGCTCCGTTTCAGATACGCAGTATTTT	TRBV7-9	few	TRBJ2-3	NA
CAWSIDRGNEQFF	TGTGCCTGGAGTATTGACAGGGGGAATGAGCAGTTCTTC	TRBV30	NA	TRBJ2-1	TRBD1
CASSTPWGGNEKLFF	TGTGCCAGCAGTACCCCCTGGGGGGGGAATGAAAAACTGTTTTTT	TRBV28	NA	TRBJ1-4	NA
CAWSTGGQETQYF	TGTGCCTGGAGCACGGGGGGGCAAGAGACCCAGTACTTC	TRBV30	once	TRBJ2-5	TRBD2
CASSLEGQGATGANVLTF	TGCGCCAGCAGCTTGGAGGGACAGGGGGCAACTGGGGCCAACGTCCTGACTTTC	TRBV5-1	NA	TRBJ2-6	TRBD1
CASSLRGSGANVLTF	TGTGCCAGCAGTTTAAGGGGCTCTGGGGCCAACGTCCTGACTTTC	TRBV27	NA	TRBJ2-6	NA
CASSDRGHQETQYF	TGTGCCAGCAGTGACAGGGGGCACCAAGAGACCCAGTACTTC	TRBV6-1	NA	TRBJ2-5	TRBD1
CASSIEGTGSEQYF	TGTGCCAGTAGTATAGAAGGGACAGGGAGCGAGCAGTACTTC	TRBV19	NA	TRBJ2-7	TRBD1
CAISGLAGTDTQYF	TGTGCCATCAGTGGACTAGCGGGCACAGATACGCAGTATTTT	TRBV10-3	NA	TRBJ2-3	TRBD2
CATAGQARVNTGELFF	TGTGCTACAGCGGGGCAGGCGAGGGTGAACACCGGGGAGCTGTTTTTT	TRBV28	NA	TRBJ2-2	TRBD2
CASSLSRGGTAGELFF	TGTGCCAGCAGCCTTAGCCGGGGGGGGACCGCCGGGGAGCTGTTTTTT	TRBV7-7	NA	TRBJ2-2	TRBD2
CASSLPGSSGANVLTF	TGTGCCAGCAGCTTACCGGGGAGCTCTGGGGCCAACGTCCTGACTTTC	TRBV7-9	NA	TRBJ2-6	NA
CASSFSGQGGSYTF	TGTGCCAGCAGCTTTAGCGGACAGGGGGGTAGCTACACCTTC	TRBV11-2	NA	TRBJ1-2	TRBD1
CASSEGHRGIYEQYF	TGTGCCAGCAGCGAGGGCCACAGGGGTATCTACGAGCAGTACTTC	TRBV5-6	NA	TRBJ2-7	TRBD1
CAWSAVNYGYTF	TGTGCCTGGAGTGCAGTTAACTATGGCTACACCTTC	TRBV30	NA	TRBJ1-2	NA
CASSQLSGGRTDTQYF	TGTGCCAGCAGCCAACTTAGCGGGGGCCGCACAGATACGCAGTATTTT	TRBV5-4	NA	TRBJ2-3	TRBD2
CASSIRRQVKTDTQYF	TGTGCCAGTAGTATAAGGAGGCAGGTCAAAACAGATACGCAGTATTTT	TRBV19	NA	TRBJ2-3	NA
CASSSPGTGGGNIQYF	TGTGCCAGCAGTAGCCCTGGGACAGGGGGCGGAAACATTCAGTACTTC	TRBV2	NA	TRBJ2-4	TRBD1
CASSLPEAGTSYNEQFF	TGCGCCAGCAGCTTACCGGAGGCGGGAACGTCCTACAATGAGCAGTTCTTC	TRBV5-1	NA	TRBJ2-1	NA
CASRLTLAAMYEQYF	TGTGCCAGCAGGCTTACCCTAGCGGCCATGTACGAGCAGTACTTC	TRBV2	once	TRBJ2-7	TRBD2
CASSRTSGANNEQFF	TGTGCCAGCAGTCGAACTAGCGGGGCTAACAATGAGCAGTTCTTC	TRBV6-4	NA	TRBJ2-1	TRBD2
CASSPFSRSTAYEQYF	TGTGCCAGCAGCCCCTTCTCGAGGTCGACCGCCTACGAGCAGTACTTC	TRBV14	NA	TRBJ2-7	NA